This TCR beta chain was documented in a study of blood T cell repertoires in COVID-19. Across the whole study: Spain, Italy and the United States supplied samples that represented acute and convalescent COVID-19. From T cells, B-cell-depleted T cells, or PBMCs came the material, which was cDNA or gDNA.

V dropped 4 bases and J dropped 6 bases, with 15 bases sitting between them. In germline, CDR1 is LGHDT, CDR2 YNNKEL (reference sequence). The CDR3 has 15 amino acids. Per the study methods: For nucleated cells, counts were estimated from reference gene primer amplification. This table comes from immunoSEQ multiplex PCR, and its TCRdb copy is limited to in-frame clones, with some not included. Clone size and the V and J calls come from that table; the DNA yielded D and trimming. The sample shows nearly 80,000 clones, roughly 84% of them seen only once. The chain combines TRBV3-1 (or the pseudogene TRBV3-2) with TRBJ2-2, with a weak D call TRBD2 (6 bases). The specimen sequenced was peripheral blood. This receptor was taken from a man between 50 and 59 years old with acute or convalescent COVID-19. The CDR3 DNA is TGTGCCAGCAGCCCATTCCTAGCGCGGGCCGGGGAGCTGTTTTTT. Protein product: CASSPFLARAGELFF.